This T cell receptor (beta chain) was observed in a study of a mutant IDH1 vaccine in newly diagnosed glioma (dated by TCRdb to the early 2020s). Turning to the overall study: Of the roughly 34 treated patients, approximately 62% were male and approximately 38% were female, and the mean age was 40.4 years. Prior to enrollment, patients had been given standard therapy consisting of radiotherapy alone, temozolomide alone, or radiochemotherapy with temozolomide, with the combination given to most patients. Peripheral blood was collected at six visits: V03 (baseline), V05, V07, V10, V12 and V13. For exploratory analyses, around 26 treated patients had longitudinal TCRB deep sequencing done wherever samples were available. Study-wide conclusions, independent of this receptor: The authors noted that analyses of patient blood samples could not be reproduced because of sample limitations. Changes in the top peripheral T cell clonotypes picked up by TCRB sequencing did not appear to be linked to pseudoprogression. PBMC samples for TCRB deep sequencing were selected based on availability. Immune responses induced by the vaccine were seen in 90% to 95% of patients across multiple MHC alleles.

As concerns this clone: Its antigen target is currently unknown. No much larger clonotype is one base removed from it; base qualities were not supplied.

The sample's time point label, in plain terms: baseline, week 1 (first vaccination visit). The sample's treatment or condition label is to be understood as: pre-vaccination baseline after standard-of-care therapy. Newly diagnosed WHO grade 3 or 4 IDH1-mutant astrocytomas showing loss of nuclear ATRX were present in the donors. The samples were drawn from NOA16, a multicentre, single-arm, open-label phase I trial in Germany that tested a mutant IDH1 peptide vaccine in humans for the first time. Visit V03 blood draws served as the baseline sample for immunogenicity testing. Genomic DNA for TCRB sequencing was isolated from EDTA blood with the DNeasy Blood and Tissue Kit. Trimming at the junction amounts to 1 base on V and 6 bases on J, and the germline ends lie 4 bases apart. From the cysteine up to the phenylalanine, the CDR3 has a length of 12 residues. CDR3 DNA only is kept here, 36 bases in frame from base 1. The germline V gene yields MNHEY for CDR1 and SVGAGI for CDR2.

The library came from the immunoSEQ multiplex PCR assay. The hsTCRB Kit was used according to the manufacturer's protocol to amplify rearranged TCR beta chain sequences. TCRB libraries were sequenced on an Illumina MiSeq. The authors' analysis ran thus. The proprietary platform of the kit vendor was used for demultiplexing, trimming and gene mapping. Drawn from immuneACCESS, this table holds only the in-frame rearrangements with V and J called that TCRdb kept. Clones are partly lost; checked studies trace under half to an unresolved V gene and leave the rest unexplained. D and trimming come from the DNA, and the V and J calls and clone size come from that table. Present in this sample are fewer than 85,000 clones, 65% to 90% of which were seen just once. In total, the top ten clones hold 2.9% of the sample.

This receptor was taken from a man aged 30 to 45 with glioma. This chain joins TRBV6-5 to TRBJ1-5; confidence is insufficient to name the D gene. The sequences come from PBMCs, collected from a glioma patient treated with radiotherapy, temozolomide or both. The CDR3 protein: CASSYFGQPQHF. The nucleotide sequence is given as TGTGCCAGCAGTTACTTCGGTCAGCCCCAGCATTTT.